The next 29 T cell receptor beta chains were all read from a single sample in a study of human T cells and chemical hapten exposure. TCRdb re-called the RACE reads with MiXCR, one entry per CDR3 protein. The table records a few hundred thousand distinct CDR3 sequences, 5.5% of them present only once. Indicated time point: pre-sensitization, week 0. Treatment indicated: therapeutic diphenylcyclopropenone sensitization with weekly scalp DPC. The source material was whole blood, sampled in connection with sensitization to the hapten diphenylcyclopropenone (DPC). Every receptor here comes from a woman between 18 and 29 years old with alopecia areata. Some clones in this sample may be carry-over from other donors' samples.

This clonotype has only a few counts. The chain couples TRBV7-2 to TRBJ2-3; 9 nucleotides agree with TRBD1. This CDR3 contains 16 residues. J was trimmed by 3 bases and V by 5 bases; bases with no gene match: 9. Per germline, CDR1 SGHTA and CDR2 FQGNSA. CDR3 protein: CASSPWTGVKTDTQYF. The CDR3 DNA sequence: TGTGCCAGCAGCCCGTGGACAGGGGTGAAGACAGATACGCAGTATTTT.

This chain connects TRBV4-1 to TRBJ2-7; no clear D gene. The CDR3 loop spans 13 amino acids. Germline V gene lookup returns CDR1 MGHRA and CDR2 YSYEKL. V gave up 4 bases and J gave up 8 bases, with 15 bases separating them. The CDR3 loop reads CASSPAFGDKQYF. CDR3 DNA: TGCGCCAGCAGCCCTGCCTTCGGCGATAAGCAGTACTTC.

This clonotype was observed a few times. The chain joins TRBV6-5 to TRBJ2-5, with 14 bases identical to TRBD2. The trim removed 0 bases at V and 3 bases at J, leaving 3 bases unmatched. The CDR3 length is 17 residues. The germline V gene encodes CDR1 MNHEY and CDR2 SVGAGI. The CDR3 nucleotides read TGTGCCAGCAGTTACTCTGGGACTAGCGGGGGAGAAGAGACCCAGTACTTC. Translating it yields CASSYSGTSGGEETQYF.

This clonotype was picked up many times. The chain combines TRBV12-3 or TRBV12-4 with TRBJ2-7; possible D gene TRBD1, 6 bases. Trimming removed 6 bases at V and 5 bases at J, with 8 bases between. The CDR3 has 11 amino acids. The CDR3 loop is CASSAGDEQYF. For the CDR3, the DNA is TGTGCCAGCAGCGCAGGGGACGAGCAGTACTTC.

CDR3 sequence (DNA): TGTGCCAGCAGCTTGTCAGGGAGTGAAAAACTGTTTTTT. As protein: CASSLSGSEKLFF. The chain recombines TRBV5-5 with TRBJ1-4, with D maybe TRBD1 (5 bases). V shed 1 base and J shed 7 bases, with 8 bases lying between them. CDR1 and CDR2 (germline): SGHKS, YYEKEE (reference sequence). The CDR3 spans 13 residues. Looking up the rest from reference TRBV5-5 and TRBJ1-4 gives the full variable domain: DAGVTQSPTHLIKTRGQQVTLRCSPISGHKSVSWYQQVLGQGPQFIFQYYEKEERGRGNFPDRFSARQFPNYSSELNVNALLLGDSALYLCASSLSGSEKLFFGSGTQLSVL.

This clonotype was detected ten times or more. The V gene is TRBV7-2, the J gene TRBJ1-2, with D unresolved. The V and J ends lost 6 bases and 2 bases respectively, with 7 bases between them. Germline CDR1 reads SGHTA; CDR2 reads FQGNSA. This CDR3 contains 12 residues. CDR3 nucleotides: TGTGCCAGCAGTTTTATAAACTATGGCTACACCTTC. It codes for CASSFINYGYTF.

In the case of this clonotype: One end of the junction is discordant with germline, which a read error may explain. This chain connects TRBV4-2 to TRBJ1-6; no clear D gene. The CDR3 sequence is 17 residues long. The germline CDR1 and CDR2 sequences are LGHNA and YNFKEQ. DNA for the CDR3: TGTGCAAGCAGCCTGACGGGAATGAGGGTATCGGGTTCACCCCTCCACTTT. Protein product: CASSLTGMRVSGSPLHF.

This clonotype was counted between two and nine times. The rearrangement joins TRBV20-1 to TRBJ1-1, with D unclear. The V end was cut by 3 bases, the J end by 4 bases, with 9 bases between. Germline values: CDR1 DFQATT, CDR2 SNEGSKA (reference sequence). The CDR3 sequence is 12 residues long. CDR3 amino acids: CSASRRTTEAFF. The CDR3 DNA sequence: TGCAGTGCTAGTCGAAGGACCACTGAAGCTTTCTTT.

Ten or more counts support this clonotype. CDR3 residues: CASRTGYRDSPLHF. CDR3 DNA sequence: TGTGCCAGCAGAACAGGGTATAGAGATTCACCCCTCCACTTT. The chain employs TRBV6-5 and TRBJ1-6; a weak D match, TRBD1 (6 bases). CDR1 MNHEY and CDR2 SVGAGI come from the germline V gene. The length of the CDR3 is 14 residues. Trimming took off 6 bases at V and 8 bases at J, with 14 bases between the two ends.

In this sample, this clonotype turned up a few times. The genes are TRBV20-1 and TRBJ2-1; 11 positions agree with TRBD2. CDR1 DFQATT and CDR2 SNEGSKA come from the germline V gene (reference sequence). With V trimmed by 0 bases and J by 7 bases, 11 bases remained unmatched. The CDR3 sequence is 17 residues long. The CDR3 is CSARDRVRLAGWNEQFF. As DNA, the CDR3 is TGCAGTGCTAGAGATAGAGTACGACTAGCGGGGTGGAATGAGCAGTTCTTC.

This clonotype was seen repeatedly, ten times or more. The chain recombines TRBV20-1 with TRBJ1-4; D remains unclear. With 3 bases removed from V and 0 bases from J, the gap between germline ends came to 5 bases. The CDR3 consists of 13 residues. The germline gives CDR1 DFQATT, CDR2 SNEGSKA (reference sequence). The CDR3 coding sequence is TGCAGTGCTAGGGGTCCAACTAATGAAAAACTGTTTTTT. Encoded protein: CSARGPTNEKLFF.

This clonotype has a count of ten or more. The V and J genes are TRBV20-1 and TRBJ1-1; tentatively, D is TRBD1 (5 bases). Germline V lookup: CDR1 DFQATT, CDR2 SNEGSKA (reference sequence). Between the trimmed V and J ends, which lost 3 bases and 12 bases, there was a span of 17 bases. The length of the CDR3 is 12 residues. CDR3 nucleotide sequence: TGCAGTGCTAGCGCGGGGGACTCCGTTACTTTCTTT. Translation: CSASAGDSVTFF.

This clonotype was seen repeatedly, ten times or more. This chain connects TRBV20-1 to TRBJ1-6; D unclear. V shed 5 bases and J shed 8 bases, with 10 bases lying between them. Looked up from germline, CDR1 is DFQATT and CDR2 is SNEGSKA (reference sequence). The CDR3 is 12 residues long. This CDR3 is CSAEVMDSPLHF. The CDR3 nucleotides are TGCAGTGCTGAGGTTATGGATTCACCCCTCCACTTT.

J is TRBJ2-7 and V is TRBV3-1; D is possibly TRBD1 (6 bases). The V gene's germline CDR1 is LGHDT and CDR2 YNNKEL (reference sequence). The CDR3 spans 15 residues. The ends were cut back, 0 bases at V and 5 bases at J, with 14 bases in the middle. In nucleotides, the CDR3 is TGTGCCAGCAGCCAAGATAAGGAACAGGGTCACGAGCAGTACTTC. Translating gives CASSQDKEQGHEQYF.

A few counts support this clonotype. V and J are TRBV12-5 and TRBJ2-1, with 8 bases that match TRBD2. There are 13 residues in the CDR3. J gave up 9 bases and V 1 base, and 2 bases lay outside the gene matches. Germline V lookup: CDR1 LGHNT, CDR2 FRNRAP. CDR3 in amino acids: CASGLDSGVEQFF. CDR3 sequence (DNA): TGTGCTAGTGGTTTGGATAGCGGGGTTGAGCAGTTCTTC.

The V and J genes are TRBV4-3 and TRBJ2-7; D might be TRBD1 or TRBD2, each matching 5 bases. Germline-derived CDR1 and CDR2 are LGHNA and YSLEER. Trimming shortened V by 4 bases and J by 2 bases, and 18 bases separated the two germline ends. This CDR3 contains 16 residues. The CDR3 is CASSPGPQRPTYEQYF. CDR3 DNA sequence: TGCGCCAGCAGCCCGGGACCCCAGAGGCCGACCTACGAGCAGTACTTC.

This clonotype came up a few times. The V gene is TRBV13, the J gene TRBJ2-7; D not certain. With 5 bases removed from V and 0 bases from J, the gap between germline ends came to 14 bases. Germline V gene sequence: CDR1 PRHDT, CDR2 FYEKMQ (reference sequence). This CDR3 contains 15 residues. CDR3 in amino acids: CASSPGPHSSYEQYF. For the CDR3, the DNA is TGTGCCAGCAGCCCAGGCCCACACAGCTCCTACGAGCAGTACTTC. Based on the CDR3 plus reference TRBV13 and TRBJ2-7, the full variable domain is AAGVIQSPRHLIKEKRETATLKCYPIPRHDTVYWYQQGPGQDPQFLISFYEKMQSDKGSIPDRFSAQQFSDYHSELNMSSLELGDSALYFCASSPGPHSSYEQYFGPGTRLTVT.

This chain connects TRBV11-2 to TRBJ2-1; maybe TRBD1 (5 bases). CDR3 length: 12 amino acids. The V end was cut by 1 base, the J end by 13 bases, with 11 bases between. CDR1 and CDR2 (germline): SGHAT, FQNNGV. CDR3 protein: CASSLGTLPQFF. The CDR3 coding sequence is TGTGCCAGCAGCTTAGGGACACTGCCACAGTTCTTC.

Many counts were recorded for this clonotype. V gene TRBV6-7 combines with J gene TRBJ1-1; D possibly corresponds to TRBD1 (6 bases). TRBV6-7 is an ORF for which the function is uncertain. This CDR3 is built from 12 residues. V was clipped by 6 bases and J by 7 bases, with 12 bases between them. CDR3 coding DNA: TGTGCCAGCAGGGGACAACTCAGTGAAGCTTTCTTT. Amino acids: CASRGQLSEAFF.

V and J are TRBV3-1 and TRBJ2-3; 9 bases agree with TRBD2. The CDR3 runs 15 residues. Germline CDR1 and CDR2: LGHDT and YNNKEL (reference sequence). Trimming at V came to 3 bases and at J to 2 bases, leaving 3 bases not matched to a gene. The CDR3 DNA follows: TGTGCCAGCAGCCAGCGGGGGGGCCACACAGATACGCAGTATTTT. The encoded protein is CASSQRGGHTDTQYF.

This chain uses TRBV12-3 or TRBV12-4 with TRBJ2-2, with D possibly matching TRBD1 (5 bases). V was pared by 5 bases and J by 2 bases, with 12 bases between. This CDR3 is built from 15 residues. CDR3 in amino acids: CASSRRQPNTGELFF. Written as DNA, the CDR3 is TGTGCCAGCAGTCGCCGACAGCCAAACACCGGGGAGCTGTTTTTT.

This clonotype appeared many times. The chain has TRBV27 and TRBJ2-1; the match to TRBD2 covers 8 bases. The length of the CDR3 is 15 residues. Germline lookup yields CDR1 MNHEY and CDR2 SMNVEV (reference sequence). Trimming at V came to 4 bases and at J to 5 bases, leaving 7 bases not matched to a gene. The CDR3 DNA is TGTGCCAGCAGTTCCTATAGCGGGGTGAACAATGAGCAGTTCTTC. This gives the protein CASSSYSGVNNEQFF.

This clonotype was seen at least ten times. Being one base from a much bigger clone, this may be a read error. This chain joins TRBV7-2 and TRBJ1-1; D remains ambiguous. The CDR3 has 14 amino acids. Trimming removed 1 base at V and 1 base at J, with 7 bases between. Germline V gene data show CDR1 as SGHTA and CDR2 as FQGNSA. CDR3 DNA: TGTGCCAGCAGCTTAGGAGGGTCGAACACTGAAGCTTTCTTT. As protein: CASSLGGSNTEAFF.

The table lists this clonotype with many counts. This chain's CDR3 is CASSQDVVGQDNSPLHF. CDR3 DNA: TGCGCCAGCAGCCAAGATGTCGTGGGACAGGATAATTCACCCCTCCACTTT. J is TRBJ1-6 and V is TRBV4-3; 8 bases are shared with TRBD1. V lost 0 bases, J lost 5 bases, and 6 bases stayed unmatched. In germline, CDR1 is LGHNA, CDR2 YSLEER. CDR3 length: 17 amino acids.

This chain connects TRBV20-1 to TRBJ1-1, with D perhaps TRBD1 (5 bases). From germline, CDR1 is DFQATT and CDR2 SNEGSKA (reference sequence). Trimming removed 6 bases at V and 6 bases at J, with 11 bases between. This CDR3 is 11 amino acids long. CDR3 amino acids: CSAGRGAEAFF. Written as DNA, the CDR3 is TGCAGTGCGGGGCGGGGCGCTGAAGCTTTCTTT.

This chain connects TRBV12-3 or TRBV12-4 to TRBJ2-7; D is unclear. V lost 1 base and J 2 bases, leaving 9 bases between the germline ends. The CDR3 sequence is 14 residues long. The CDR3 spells CASSLERRPYEQYF. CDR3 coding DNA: TGTGCCAGCAGTTTAGAGAGACGGCCCTACGAGCAGTACTTC.

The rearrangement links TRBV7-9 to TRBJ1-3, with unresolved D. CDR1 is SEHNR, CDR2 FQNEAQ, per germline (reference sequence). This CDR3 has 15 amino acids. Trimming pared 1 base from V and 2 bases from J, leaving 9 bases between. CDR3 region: CASSLVPQTGNTIYF. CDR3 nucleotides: TGTGCCAGCAGCTTAGTCCCACAAACTGGAAACACCATATATTTT.

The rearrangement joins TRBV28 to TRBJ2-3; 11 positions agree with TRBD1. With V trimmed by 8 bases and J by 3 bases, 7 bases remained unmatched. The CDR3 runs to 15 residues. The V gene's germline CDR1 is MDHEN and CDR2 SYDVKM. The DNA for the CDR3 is TGTGCCAGCCTCCGGGACAGGGGGGCTACAGATACGCAGTATTTT. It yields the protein CASLRDRGATDTQYF.

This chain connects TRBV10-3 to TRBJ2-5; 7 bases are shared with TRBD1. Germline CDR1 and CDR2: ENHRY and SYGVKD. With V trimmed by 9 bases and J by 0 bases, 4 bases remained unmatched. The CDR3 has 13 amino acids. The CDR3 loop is CAMKGTDQETQYF. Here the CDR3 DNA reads TGTGCCATGAAAGGGACAGACCAAGAGACCCAGTACTTC.